This TCR beta chain was sequenced for a study of blood T cell repertoires in COVID-19 (dated by TCRdb to about 2020). Looking at the study overall: Collaborator samples came from the United States, Italy and Spain and covered acute and convalescent phases of COVID-19. The sample metadata nearly always contained a de-identified subject ID, COVID-19 status, age in years and sex. Samples were obtained from the ongoing ImmuneRACE study (first 160 participants) and from approximately 1,200 subjects provided by 6 global collaborators. Where available, HLA class I and class II types were obtained from metadata supplied by the sample provider rather than from assay-based typing. The material from the prospective study consisted of cDNA or gDNA derived from T cells, B-cell-depleted T cells, or PBMCs. The dataset comprised deeply sampled blood TCRbeta repertoires from subjects exposed to, actively infected with, or recovered from COVID-19. The repertoires were made available in a free public database intended to serve as a resource for research on the immune response to SARS-CoV-2.

The CDR3 runs 14 residues from the cysteine to the phenylalanine. Only the CDR3 DNA stays, 42 bases, in frame from base 1. Trimming costs V 6 bases and J 5 bases, and their ends lie 14 bases apart. Reading the germline V gene gives CDR1 SNHLY and CDR2 FYNNEI. Participants in the prospective study were aged roughly 18 to 100 years, lived in approximately 26 United States geographic areas, and enrolled through a virtual design. In the prospective study, cohorts were assigned on the basis of participant-reported clinical history obtained from a screening survey and a study questionnaire. ImmuneRACE Cohort 3 recovered participants were defined by two consecutive negative NP/OP PCR tests, healthcare professional clearance, or symptom resolution. In the prospective study, whole blood, serum and a nasopharyngeal or oropharyngeal swab were collected from each participant by mobile phlebotomists. Additional blood draws and questionnaires over an approximately 2-month period could optionally be provided by prospective study participants. Blood samples from the prospective study were shipped frozen or at room temperature prior to DNA extraction.

The study at large found these results: How much clinical and demographic metadata was included differed by source and by participant, and the metadata was provided uncurated.

TCRbeta CDR3 regions were amplified from genomic DNA by means of the immunoSEQ Assay, a bias-controlled multiplex PCR. Per the source publication's procedure: The number of nucleated cells in each sample was estimated from the amplification of reference gene primers within the assay. Sequence reads were collapsed and filtered to measure the absolute abundance of every unique TCRbeta CDR3 rearrangement. For each sample, productive Simpson clonality was calculated by taking the square root of Simpson's diversity index across productive rearrangements. Here the immuneACCESS table is served through TCRdb, limited to in-frame sequences with V and J called. Missing clones are a known gap in these copies; in checked studies unresolved V genes cover under half, and the rest lacks a known reason. The D gene and trimming were derived from the DNA, and the V and J assignments and clone size from that table. The sample contains 250,000 to 300,000 clones, over 75% of them found a single time. The top ten clones comprise 1.5% to 2% of the sample.

Concerning this clone itself: Its recognized antigen is unknown. Within one base of it there is no much larger clone, and no base qualities were kept.

This clonotype was obtained from a woman aged 45-59 years who had recovered from COVID-19. Rearrangement joined TRBV2 to TRBJ2-1; the D gene is possibly TRBD2, with 5 bases matching. Sample: PBMCs or T cells enriched from blood (not recorded which). The CDR3 is CASRTLSGDNEQFF. In nucleotides, the sequence is TGTGCCAGCAGGACTTTGTCCGGGGACAATGAGCAGTTCTTC.